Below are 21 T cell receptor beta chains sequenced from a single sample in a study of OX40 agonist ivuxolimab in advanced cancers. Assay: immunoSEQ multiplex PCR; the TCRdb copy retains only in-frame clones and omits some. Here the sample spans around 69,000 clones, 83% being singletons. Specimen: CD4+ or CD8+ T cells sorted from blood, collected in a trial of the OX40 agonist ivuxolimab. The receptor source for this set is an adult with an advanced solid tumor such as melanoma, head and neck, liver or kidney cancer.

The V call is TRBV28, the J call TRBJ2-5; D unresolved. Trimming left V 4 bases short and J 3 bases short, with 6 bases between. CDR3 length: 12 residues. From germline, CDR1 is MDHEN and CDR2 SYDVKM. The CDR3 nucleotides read TGTGCCAGCAGTTCTAGGGAAGAGACCCAGTACTTC. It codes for CASSSREETQYF.

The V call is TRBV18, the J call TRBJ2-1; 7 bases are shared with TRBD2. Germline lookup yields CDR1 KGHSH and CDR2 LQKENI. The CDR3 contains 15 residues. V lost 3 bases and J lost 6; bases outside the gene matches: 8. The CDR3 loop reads CASSPDWASGNEQFF. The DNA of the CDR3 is TGTGCCAGCTCACCTGATTGGGCTAGCGGCAATGAGCAGTTCTTC.

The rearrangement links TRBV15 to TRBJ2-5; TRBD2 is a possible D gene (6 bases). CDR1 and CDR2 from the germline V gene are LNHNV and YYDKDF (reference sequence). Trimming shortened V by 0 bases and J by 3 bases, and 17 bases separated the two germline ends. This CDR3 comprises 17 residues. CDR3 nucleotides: TGTGCCACCAGCAGAGAAGTGGCGGGGCAGTACGAAGAGACCCAGTACTTC. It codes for CATSREVAGQYEETQYF.

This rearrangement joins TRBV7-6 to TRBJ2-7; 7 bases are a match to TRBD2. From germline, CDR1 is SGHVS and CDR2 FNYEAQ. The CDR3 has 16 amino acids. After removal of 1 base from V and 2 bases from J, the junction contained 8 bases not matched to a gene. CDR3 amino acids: CASSLGSEAGTYEQYF. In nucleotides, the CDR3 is TGTGCCAGCAGCTTAGGCTCGGAAGCGGGAACCTACGAGCAGTACTTC.

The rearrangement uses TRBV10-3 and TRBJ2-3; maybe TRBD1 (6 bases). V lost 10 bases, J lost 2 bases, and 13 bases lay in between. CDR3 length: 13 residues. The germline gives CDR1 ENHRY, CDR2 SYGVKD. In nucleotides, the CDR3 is TGTGCCACCCGGGACACCGACACAGATACGCAGTATTTT. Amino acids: CATRDTDTDTQYF.

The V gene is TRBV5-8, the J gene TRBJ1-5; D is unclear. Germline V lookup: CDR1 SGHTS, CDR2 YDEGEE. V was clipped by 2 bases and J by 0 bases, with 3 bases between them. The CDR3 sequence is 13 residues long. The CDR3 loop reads CASSFDSNQPQHF. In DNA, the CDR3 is TGTGCCAGCAGCTTCGATAGCAATCAGCCCCAGCATTTT.

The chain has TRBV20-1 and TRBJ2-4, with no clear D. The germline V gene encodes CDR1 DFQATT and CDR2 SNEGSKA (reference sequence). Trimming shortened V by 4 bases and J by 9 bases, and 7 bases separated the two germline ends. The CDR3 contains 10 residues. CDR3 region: CSATSSIQYF. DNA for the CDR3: TGCAGTGCTACGAGTAGCATTCAGTACTTC.

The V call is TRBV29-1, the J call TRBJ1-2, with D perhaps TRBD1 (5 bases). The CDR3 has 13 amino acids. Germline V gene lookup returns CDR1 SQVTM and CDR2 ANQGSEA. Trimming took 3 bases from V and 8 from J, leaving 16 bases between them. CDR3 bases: TGCAGCGTTGACCCCGGGGCCATTCGGGGCTACACCTTC. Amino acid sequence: CSVDPGAIRGYTF.

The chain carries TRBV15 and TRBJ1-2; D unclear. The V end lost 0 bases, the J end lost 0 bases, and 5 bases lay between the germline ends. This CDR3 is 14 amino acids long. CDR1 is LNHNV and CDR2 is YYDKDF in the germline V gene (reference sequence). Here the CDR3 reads CATSRDAANYGYTF. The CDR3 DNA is TGTGCCACCAGCAGAGATGCTGCTAACTATGGCTACACCTTC.

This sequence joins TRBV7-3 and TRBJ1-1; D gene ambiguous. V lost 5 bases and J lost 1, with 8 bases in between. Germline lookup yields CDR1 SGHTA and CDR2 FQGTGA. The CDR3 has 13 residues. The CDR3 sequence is CASSQQPNTEAFF. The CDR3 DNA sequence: TGTGCCAGCAGCCAACAGCCGAACACTGAAGCTTTCTTT.

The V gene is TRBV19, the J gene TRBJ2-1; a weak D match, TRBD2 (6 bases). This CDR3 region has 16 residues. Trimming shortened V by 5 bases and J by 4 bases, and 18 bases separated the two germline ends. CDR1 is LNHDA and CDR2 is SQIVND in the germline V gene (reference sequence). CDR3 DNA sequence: TGTGCCAGTAGTCGTAGGATAGCGGAGCAATACAATGAGCAGTTCTTC. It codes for CASSRRIAEQYNEQFF.

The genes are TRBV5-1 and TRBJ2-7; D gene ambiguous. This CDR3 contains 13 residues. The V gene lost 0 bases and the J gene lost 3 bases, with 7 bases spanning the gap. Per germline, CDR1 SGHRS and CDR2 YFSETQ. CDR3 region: CASSLASDYEQYF. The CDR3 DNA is TGCGCCAGCAGCTTGGCCAGTGACTACGAGCAGTACTTC.

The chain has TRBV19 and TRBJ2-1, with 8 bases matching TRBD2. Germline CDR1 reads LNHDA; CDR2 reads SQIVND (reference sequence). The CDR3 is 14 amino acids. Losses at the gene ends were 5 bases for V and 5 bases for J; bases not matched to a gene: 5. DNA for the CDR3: TGTGCCAGTAGTCGTAGCGGGATCAACAATGAGCAGTTCTTC. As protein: CASSRSGINNEQFF.

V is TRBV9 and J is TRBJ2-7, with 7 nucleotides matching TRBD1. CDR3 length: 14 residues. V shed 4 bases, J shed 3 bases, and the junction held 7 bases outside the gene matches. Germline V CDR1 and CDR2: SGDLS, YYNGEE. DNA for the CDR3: TGTGCCAGCAGCTCAGGGGGTTTTGGCTACGAGCAGTACTTC. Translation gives CASSSGGFGYEQYF.

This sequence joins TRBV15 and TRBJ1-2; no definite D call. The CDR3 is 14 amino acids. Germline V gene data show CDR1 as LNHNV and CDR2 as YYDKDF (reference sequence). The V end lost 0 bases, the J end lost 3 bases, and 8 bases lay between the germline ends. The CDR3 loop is CATSREWGDYGYTF. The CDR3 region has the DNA TGTGCCACCAGCAGAGAATGGGGTGACTATGGCTACACCTTC.

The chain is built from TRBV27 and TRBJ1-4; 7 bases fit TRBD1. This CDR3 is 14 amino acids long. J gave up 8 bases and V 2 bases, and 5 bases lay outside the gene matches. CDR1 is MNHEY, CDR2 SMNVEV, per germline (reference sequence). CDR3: CASSLEGGNEKLFF. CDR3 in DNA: TGTGCCAGCAGTTTAGAAGGGGGCAACGAAAAACTGTTTTTT.

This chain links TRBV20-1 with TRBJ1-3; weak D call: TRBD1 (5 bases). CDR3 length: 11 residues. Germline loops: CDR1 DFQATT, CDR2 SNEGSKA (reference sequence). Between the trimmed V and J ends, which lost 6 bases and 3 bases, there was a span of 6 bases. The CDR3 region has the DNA TGCAGTGCGGGGGGTGGAAACACCATATATTTT. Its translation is CSAGGGNTIYF.

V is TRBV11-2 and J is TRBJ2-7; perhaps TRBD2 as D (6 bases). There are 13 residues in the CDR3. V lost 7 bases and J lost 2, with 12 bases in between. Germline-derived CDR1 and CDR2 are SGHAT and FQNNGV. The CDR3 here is CASNDGRTYEQYF. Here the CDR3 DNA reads TGTGCCAGCAACGACGGGAGAACCTACGAGCAGTACTTC.

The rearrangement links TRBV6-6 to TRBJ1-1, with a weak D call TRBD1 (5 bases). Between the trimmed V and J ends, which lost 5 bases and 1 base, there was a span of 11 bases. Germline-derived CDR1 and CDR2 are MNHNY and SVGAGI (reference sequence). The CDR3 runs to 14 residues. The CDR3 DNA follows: TGTGCCAGCAGTCGGTCAGGGAGGAACACTGAAGCTTTCTTT. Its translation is CASSRSGRNTEAFF.

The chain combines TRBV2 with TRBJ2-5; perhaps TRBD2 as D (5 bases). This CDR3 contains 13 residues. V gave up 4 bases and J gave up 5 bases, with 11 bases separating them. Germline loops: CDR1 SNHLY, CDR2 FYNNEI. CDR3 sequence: CASSAPSGETQYF. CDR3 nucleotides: TGTGCCAGCAGTGCACCCAGCGGTGAGACCCAGTACTTC.

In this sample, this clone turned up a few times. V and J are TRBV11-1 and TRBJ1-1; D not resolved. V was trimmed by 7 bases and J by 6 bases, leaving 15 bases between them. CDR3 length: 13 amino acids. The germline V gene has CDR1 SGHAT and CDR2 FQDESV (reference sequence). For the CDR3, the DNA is TGTGCCAGCACCGCTGTGGTTGGCGCTGAAGCTTTCTTT. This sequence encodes CASTAVVGAEAFF.